The subject of this entry is one TCR beta chain. This record belongs to a study of shared clonotypes between healthy human individuals. Between the trimmed V and J ends, which lost 6 bases and 3 bases, there was a span of 18 bases. The CDR3 totals 16 residues. The germline V gene encodes CDR1 MDHEN and CDR2 SYDVKM. Profiled with immunoSEQ multiplex PCR; TCRdb holds only in-frame clones, not every one. The sample consists of some 1,400,000 clones, roughly 96% of them appearing once. The clonotype comes from a man under 40 in good health. The sample comprised naive CD4+ T cells sorted from blood. The subset is: CD45RA+ positively selected. The chain uses TRBV28 and TRBJ1-5, with D maybe TRBD1 (5 bases). CDR3: CASRVGTVTSNQPQHF. The CDR3 region has the DNA TGTGCCAGCAGAGTAGGGACGGTGACGTCCAATCAGCCCCAGCATTTT.